The next 4 T cell receptor beta chains were all read from a single sample in a study of T cells in Graves' hyperthyroidism and ophthalmopathy. RNA transcripts yielded amplified TCR beta CDR3 regions. First-round RT-PCR targeting the TCR CDR3 was performed with the HTBI primer set. TCRdb redid the calling of the multiplex PCR reads with MiXCR, one entry per CDR3 protein. The sample holds 350,000 or so distinct CDR3 sequences, under 25% seen once. The specimen sequenced was blood. The receptors were sampled from a woman aged 45-60 years with Graves' hyperthyroidism.

The chain recombines TRBV20-1 with TRBJ2-7, with D maybe TRBD1 (5 bases). This CDR3 has 13 residues. Germline V CDR1 and CDR2: DFQATT, SNEGSKA (reference sequence). V was cut by 1 base and J by 0 bases, with 7 bases left in between. For the CDR3, the DNA is TGCAGTGCTAGAGGTCAGGGCTCCTACGAGCAGTACTTC. The encoded protein is CSARGQGSYEQYF.

The chain carries TRBV18 and TRBJ1-3; perhaps TRBD1 as D (6 bases). Germline V gene sequence: CDR1 KGHSH, CDR2 LQKENI. Trimming left V 4 bases short and J 0 bases short, with 16 bases between. The CDR3 sequence is 17 residues long. CDR3 loop: CASSRGLQGISGNTIYF. Written as DNA, the CDR3 is TGTGCCAGCTCACGAGGCCTACAGGGTATCTCTGGAAACACCATATATTTT. Full variable domain (outside the CDR3, taken from reference TRBV18 and TRBJ1-3): NAGVMQNPRHLVRRRGQEARLRCSPMKGHSHVYWYRQLPEEGLKFMVYLQKENIIDESGMPKERFSAEFPKEGPSILRIQQVVRGDSAAYFCASSRGLQGISGNTIYFGEGSWLTVV.

This clonotype came up a few times. Sequence at one end of the junction differs from germline and may be a read error. The V gene is TRBV2, the J gene TRBJ2-4, with D tentatively TRBD2 (5 bases). This CDR3 spans 16 amino acids. Germline V gene sequence: CDR1 SNHLY, CDR2 FYNNEI. The CDR3 DNA reads TGTGCCAGCAGTGAAAAGGGTGGGCTAGCCAAAAGCATTCAGTACTTC. It encodes CASSEKGGLAKSIQYF.

This clonotype was detected ten times or more. The chain has TRBV28 and TRBJ2-2, with D possibly matching TRBD2 (6 bases). Germline loops: CDR1 MDHEN, CDR2 SYDVKM. The CDR3 runs to 15 residues. Trimming cost V 2 bases and J 1 base, with 8 bases left between them. As DNA, the CDR3 is TGTGCCAGCAGTTTACCCGGGGGGAACACCGGGGAGCTGTTTTTT. Translation: CASSLPGGNTGELFF.